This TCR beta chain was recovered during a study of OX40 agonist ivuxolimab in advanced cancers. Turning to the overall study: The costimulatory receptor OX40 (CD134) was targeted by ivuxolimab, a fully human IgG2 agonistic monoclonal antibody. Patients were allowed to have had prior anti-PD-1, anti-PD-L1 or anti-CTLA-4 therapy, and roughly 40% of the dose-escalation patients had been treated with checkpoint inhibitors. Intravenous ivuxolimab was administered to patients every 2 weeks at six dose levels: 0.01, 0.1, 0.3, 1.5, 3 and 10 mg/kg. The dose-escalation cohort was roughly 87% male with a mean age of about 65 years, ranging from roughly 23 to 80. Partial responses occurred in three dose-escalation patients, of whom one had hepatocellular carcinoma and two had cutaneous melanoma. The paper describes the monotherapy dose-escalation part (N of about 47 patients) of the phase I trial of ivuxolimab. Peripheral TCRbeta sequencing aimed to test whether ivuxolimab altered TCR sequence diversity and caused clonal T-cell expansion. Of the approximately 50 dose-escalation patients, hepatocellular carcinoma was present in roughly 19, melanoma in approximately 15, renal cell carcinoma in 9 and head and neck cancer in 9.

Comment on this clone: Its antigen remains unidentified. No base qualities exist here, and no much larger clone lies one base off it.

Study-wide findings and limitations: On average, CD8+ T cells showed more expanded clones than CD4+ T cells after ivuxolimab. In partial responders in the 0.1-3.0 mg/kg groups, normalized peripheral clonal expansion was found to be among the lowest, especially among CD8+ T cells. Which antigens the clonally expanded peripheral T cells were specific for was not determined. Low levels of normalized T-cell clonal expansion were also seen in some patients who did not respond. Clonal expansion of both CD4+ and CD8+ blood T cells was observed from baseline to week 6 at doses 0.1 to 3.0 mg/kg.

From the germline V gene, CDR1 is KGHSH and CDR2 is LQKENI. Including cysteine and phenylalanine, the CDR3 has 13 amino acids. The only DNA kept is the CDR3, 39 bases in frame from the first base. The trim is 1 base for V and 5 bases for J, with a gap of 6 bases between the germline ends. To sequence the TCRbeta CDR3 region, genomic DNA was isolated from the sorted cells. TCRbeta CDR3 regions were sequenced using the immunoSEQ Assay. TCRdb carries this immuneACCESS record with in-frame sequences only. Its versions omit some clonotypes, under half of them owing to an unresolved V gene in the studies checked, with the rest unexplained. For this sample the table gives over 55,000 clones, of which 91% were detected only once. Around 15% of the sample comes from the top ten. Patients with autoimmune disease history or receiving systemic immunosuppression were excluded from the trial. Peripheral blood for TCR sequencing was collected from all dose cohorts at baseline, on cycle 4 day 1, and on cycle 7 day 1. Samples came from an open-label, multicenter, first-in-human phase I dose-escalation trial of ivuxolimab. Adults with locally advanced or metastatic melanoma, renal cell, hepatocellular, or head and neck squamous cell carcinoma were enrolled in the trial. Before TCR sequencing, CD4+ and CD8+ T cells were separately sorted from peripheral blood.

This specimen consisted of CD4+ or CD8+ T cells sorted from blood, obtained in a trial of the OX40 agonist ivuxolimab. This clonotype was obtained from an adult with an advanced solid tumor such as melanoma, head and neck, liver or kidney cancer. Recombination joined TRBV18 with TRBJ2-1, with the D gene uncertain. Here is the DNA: TGTGCCAGCTCACCACTTGGAAACAATGAGCAGTTCTTC. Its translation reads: CASSPLGNNEQFF.